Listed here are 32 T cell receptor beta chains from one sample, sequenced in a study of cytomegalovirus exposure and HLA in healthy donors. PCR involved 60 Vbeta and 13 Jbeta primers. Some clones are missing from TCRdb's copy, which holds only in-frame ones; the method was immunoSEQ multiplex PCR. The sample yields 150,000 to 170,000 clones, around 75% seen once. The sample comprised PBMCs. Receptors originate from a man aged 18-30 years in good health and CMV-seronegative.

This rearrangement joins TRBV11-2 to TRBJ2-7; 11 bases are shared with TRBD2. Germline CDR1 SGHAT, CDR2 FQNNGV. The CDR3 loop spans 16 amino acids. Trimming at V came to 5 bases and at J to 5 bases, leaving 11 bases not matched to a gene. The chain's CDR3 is CASSPNSGRATDEQYF. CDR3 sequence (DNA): TGTGCCAGCAGCCCCAATAGCGGGAGGGCCACGGACGAGCAGTACTTC.

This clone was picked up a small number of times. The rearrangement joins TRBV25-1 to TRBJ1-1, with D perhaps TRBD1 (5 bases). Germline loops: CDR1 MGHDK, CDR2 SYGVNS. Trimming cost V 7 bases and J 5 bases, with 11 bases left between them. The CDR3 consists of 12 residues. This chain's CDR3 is CASTDSQTEAFF. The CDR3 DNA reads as TGTGCCAGCACCGACAGTCAAACTGAAGCTTTCTTT.

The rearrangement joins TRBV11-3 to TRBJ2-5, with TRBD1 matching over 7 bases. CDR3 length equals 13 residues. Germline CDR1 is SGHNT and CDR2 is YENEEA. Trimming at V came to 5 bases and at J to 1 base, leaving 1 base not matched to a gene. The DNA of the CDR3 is TGTGCCAGCAGCCACAGGGGCCAAGAGACCCAGTACTTC. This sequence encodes CASSHRGQETQYF. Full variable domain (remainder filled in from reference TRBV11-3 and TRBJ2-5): EAGVVQSPRYKIIEKKQPVAFWCNPISGHNTLYWYLQNLGQGPELLIRYENEEAVDDSQLPKDRFSAERLKGVDSTLKIQPAELGDSAVYLCASSHRGQETQYFGPGTRLLVL.

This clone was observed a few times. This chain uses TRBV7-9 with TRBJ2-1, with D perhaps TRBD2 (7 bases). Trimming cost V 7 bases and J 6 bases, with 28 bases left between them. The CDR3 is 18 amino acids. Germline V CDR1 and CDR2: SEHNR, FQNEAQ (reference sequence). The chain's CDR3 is CASIPSWGGGVPSNEQFF. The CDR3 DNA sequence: TGTGCCAGCATACCCAGTTGGGGAGGGGGGGTACCCAGCAATGAGCAGTTCTTC.

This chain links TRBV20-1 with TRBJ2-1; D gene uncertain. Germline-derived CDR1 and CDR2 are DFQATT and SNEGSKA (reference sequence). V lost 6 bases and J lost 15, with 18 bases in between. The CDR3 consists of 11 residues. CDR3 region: CSAAGPPSRFF. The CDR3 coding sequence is TGCAGTGCAGCTGGGCCCCCTTCCCGGTTCTTC.

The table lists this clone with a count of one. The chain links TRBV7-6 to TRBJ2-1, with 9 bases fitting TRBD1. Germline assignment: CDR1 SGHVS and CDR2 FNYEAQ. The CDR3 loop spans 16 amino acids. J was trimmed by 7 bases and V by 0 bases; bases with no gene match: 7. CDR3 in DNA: TGTGCCAGCAGCTTAGCAGGACAGGGGTGGAAAAATGAGCAGTTCTTC. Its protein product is CASSLAGQGWKNEQFF.

The CDR3: CATTSGALLAGETQYF. The DNA for the CDR3 is TGTGCCACCACCTCCGGGGCCCTACTAGCTGGAGAGACCCAGTACTTC. The chain joins TRBV2 to TRBJ2-5; a weak D match, TRBD2 (6 bases). The CDR3 spans 16 residues. Trimming stripped 10 bases from V and 4 bases from J, with 25 bases between. Germline V gives CDR1 SNHLY, CDR2 FYNNEI.

CDR3 sequence reads: CASSPNRGTNQPQHF. CDR3 in DNA: TGTGCCAGCAGCCCGAACAGGGGCACAAATCAGCCCCAGCATTTT. This chain joins TRBV7-2 and TRBJ1-5, with 7 bases aligning to TRBD1. With V trimmed by 5 bases and J by 4 bases, 8 bases remained unmatched. Looked up from germline, CDR1 is SGHTA and CDR2 is FQGNSA. The CDR3 contains 15 residues.

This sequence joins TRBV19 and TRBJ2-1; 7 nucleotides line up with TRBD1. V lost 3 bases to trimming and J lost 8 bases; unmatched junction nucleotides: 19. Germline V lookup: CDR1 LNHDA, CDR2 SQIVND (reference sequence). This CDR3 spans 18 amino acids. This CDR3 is CASSIAGWGTAQRHEQFF. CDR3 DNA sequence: TGTGCCAGTAGTATTGCGGGTTGGGGGACAGCCCAAAGGCATGAGCAGTTCTTC. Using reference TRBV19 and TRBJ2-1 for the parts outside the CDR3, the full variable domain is DGGITQSPKYLFRKEGQNVTLSCEQNLNHDAMYWYRQDPGQGLRLIYYSQIVNDFQKGDIAEGYSVSREKKESFPLTVTSAQKNPTAFYLCASSIAGWGTAQRHEQFFGPGTRLTVL.

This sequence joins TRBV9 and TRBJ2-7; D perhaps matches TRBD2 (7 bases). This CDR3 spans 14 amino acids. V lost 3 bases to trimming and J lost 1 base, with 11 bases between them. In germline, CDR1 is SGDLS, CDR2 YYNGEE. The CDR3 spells CASSEGGTSYEQYF. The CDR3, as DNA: TGTGCCAGCAGCGAGGGGGGGACTTCCTACGAGCAGTACTTC.

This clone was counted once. CDR3 in amino acids: CASSILSRGANGYTF. Written as DNA, the CDR3 is TGTGCCAGTAGTATCCTGAGTCGGGGGGCAAATGGCTACACCTTC. V gene TRBV19 combines with J gene TRBJ1-2; perhaps TRBD1 as D (6 bases). Trimming removed 3 bases at V and 6 bases at J, with 17 bases between. Germline CDR1 LNHDA, CDR2 SQIVND (reference sequence). The CDR3 runs 15 residues.

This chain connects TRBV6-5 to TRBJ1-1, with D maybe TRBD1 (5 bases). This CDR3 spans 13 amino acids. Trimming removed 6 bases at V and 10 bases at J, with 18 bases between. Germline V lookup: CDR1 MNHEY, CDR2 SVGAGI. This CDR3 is CASSRGDPMGAFF. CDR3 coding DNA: TGTGCCAGCAGCCGGGGGGATCCCATGGGAGCTTTCTTT.

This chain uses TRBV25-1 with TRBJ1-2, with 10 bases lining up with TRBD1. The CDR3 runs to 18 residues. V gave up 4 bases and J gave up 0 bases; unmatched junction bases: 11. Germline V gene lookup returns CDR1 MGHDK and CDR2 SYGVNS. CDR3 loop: CASSVPLPDRGPNYGYTF. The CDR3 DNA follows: TGTGCCAGCAGTGTACCACTCCCCGACAGGGGGCCTAACTATGGCTACACCTTC.

CDR3 sequence: CAWSRVRGQEQYF. The CDR3 region has the DNA TGTGCCTGGAGCCGTGTCAGGGGGCAAGAGCAGTACTTC. The chain joins TRBV30 to TRBJ2-7; TRBD1 agrees at 8 bases. V lost 3 bases and J lost 7; bases outside the gene matches: 8. Germline assignment: CDR1 GTSNPN and CDR2 SVGIG (reference sequence). This CDR3 spans 13 amino acids.

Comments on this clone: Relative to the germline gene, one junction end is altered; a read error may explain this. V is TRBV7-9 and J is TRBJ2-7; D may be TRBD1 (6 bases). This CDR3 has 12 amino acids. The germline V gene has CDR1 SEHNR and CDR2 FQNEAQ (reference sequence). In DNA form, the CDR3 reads TGTTCCAGCAGCAACCAGCAGGGGGAGCAGTACTTC. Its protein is CSSSNQQGEQYF.

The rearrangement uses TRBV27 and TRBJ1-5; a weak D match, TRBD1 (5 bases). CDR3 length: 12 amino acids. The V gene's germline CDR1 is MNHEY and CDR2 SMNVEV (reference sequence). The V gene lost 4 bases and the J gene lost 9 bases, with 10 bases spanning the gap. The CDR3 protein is CASSYPGGPQHF. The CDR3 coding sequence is TGTGCCAGCAGTTACCCGGGGGGGCCCCAGCATTTT.

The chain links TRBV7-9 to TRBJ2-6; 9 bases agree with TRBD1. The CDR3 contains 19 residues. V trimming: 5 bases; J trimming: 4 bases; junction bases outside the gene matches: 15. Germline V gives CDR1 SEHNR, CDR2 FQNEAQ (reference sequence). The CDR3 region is CASSRLRDRDAGGANVLTF. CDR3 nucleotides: TGTGCCAGCAGCCGACTACGGGACAGGGATGCGGGCGGGGCCAACGTCCTGACTTTC.

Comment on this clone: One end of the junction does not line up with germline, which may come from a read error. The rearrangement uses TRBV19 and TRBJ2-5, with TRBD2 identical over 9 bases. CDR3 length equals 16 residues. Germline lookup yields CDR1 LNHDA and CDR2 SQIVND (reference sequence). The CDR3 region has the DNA TGTGCCAGTAGTATCGATAGCGGGGGAGGCCAAGAGGCCCAGTACTTC. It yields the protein CASSIDSGGGQEAQYF.

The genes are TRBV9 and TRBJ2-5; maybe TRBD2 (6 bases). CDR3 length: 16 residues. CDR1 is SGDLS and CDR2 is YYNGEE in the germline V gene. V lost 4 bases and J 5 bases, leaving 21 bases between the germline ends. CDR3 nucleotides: TGTGCCAGCAGCTCATTCGGTGGCGGGGCCAGGGAGACCCAGTACTTC. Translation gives CASSSFGGGARETQYF.

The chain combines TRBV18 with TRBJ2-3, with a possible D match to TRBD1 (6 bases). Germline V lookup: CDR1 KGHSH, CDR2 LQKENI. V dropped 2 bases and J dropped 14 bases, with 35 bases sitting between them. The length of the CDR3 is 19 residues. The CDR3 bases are TGTGCCAGCTCACCAATTCGGCAGGGTAGGTTTCGCCCACTCACAGGGCCGTATTTT. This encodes CASSPIRQGRFRPLTGPYF.

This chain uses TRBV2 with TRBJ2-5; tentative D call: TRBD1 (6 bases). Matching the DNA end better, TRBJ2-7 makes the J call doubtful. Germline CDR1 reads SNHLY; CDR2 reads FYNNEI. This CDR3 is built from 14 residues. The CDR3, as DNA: TGTGCCAGCACCCCAGGGGCTGGAACCTACGAGCAGTACTTC. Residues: CASTPGAGTYEQYF.

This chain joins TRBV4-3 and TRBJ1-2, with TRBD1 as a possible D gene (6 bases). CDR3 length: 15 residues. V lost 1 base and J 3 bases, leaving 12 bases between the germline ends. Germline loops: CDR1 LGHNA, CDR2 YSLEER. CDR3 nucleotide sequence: TGCGCCAGCAGCCAAGTCCTACAGGGTGACTATGGCTACACCTTC. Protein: CASSQVLQGDYGYTF.

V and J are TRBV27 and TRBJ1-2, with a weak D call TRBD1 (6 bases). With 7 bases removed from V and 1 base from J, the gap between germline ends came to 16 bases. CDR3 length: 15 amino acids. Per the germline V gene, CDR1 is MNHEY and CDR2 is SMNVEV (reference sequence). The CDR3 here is CASIGWAGDNYGYTF. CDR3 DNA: TGTGCCAGCATTGGGTGGGCAGGGGATAACTATGGCTACACCTTC.

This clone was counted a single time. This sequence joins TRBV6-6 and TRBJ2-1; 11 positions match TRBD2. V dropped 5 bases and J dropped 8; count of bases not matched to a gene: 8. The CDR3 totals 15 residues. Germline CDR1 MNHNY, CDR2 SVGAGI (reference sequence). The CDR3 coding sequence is TGTGCCAGCAGTCCGATAGCGGGAGGGGTAGATGAGCAGTTCTTC. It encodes CASSPIAGGVDEQFF.

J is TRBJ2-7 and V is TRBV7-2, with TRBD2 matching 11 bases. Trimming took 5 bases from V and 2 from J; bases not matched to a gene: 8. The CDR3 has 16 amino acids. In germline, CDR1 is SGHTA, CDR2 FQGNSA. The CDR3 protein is CASSPIGLAGAYEQYF. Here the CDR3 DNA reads TGTGCCAGCAGCCCTATAGGACTAGCGGGCGCCTACGAGCAGTACTTC.

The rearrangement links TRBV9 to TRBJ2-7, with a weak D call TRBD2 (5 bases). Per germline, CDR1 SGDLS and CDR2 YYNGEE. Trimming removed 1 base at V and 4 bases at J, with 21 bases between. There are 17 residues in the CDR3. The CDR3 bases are TGTGCCAGCAGCGTAATGAGTCGTACGGGGATCGGGTACGAGCAGTACTTC. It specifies CASSVMSRTGIGYEQYF.

This CDR3 reads CASRVWAHEQYF. The DNA of the CDR3 is TGTGCCAGCAGAGTTTGGGCCCACGAGCAGTACTTC. This chain links TRBV5-6 with TRBJ2-7; D remains ambiguous. The CDR3 is 12 amino acids. Trimming removed 5 bases from V and 5 bases from J, with 11 bases in between. The germline V gene has CDR1 SGHDT and CDR2 YYEEEE.

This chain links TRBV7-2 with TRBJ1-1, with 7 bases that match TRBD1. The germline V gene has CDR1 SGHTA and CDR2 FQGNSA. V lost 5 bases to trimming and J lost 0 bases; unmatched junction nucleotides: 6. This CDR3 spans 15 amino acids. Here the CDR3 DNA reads TGTGCCAGCAGCGCGGGACAGTTTTTGAACACTGAAGCTTTCTTT. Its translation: CASSAGQFLNTEAFF.

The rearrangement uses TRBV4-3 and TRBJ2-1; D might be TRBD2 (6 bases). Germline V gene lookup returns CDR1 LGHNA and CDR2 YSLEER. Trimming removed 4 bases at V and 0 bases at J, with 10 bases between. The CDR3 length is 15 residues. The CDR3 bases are TGCGCCAGCAGCCTCTCCGGGAGCTCCTACAATGAGCAGTTCTTC. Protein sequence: CASSLSGSSYNEQFF.

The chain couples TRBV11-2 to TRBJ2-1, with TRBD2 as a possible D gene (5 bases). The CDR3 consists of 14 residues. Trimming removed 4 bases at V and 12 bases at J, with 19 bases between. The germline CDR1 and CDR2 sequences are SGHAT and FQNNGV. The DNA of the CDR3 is TGTGCCAGCAGCTCTCCCCGGGAACAAGGAGGGCAGTTCTTC. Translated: CASSSPREQGGQFF.

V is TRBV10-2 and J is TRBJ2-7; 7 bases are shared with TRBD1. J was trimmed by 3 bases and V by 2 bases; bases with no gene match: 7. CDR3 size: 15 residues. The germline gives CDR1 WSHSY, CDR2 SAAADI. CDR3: CASSEGSGTDYEQYF. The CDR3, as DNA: TGCGCCAGCAGTGAGGGTTCCGGGACAGACTACGAGCAGTACTTC.

CDR3 coding DNA: TGCGCCAGCAGCTTAGGAGCGGGACCTCCAGATACGCAGTATTTT. Amino acids: CASSLGAGPPDTQYF. The J gene is TRBJ2-3, the V gene TRBV5-1, with TRBD2 matching over 7 bases. The CDR3 has 15 amino acids. Germline loops: CDR1 SGHRS, CDR2 YFSETQ. Germline trimming cut 2 bases from V and 4 bases from J; bases unmatched to any gene: 7. Variable domain in full (rest from reference TRBV5-1 and TRBJ2-3): KAGVTQTPRYLIKTRGQQVTLSCSPISGHRSVSWYQQTPGQGLQFLFEYFSETQRNKGNFPGRFSGRQFSNSRSEMNVSTLELGDSALYLCASSLGAGPPDTQYFGPGTRLTVL.